This T cell receptor beta chain derives from a study of blood T cells in healthy people across ages. It was with a sample-barcoded 5' primer and a J-beta primer mix that a second PCR of about 7 to 12 cycles was run. In TCRdb, the 5' RACE reads were re-called with MiXCR into one record per CDR3 protein. The table has 650,000 to 800,000 distinct CDR3 sequences, about 42% seen once; the top ten hold under 20%. Healthy Caucasians from Russia aged about 6 to 100 served as donors. The CDR3 has 15 amino acids. Germline CDR1 reads DFQATT; CDR2 reads SNEGSKA (reference sequence). With 4 bases clipped from V and 2 bases from J, the junction kept 6 bases outside the gene matches.

The V gene is TRBV20-1, the J gene TRBJ2-1; 9 positions agree with TRBD2. Material: blood. The source is a man in his fifties or sixties in good health. CDR3 sequence: CSAMGGGDAYNEQFF. The CDR3 DNA reads as TGCAGTGCTATGGGCGGGGGGGACGCCTACAATGAGCAGTTCTTC.